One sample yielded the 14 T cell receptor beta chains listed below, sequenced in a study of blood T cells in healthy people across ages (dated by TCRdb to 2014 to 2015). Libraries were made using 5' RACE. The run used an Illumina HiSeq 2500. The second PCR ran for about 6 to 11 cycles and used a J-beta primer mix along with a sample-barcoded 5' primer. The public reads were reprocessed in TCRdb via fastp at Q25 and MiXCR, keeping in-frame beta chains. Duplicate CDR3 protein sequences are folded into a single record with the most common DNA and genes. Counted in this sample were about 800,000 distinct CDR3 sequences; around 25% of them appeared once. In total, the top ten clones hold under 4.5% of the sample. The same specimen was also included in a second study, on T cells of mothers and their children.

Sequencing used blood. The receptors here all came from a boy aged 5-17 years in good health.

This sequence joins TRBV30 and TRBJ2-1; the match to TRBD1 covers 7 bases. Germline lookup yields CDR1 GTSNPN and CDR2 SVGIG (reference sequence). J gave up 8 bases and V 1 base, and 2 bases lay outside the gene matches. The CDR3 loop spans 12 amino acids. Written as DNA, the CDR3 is TGTGCCTGGAGTGGACAGGGTTATGAGCAGTTCTTC. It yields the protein CAWSGQGYEQFF. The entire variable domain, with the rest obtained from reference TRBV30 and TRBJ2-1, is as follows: SQTIHQWPATLVQPVGSPLSLECTVEGTSNPNLYWYRQAAGRGLQLLFYSVGIGQISSEVPQNLSASRPQDRQFILSSKKLLLSDSGFYLCAWSGQGYEQFFGPGTRLTVL.

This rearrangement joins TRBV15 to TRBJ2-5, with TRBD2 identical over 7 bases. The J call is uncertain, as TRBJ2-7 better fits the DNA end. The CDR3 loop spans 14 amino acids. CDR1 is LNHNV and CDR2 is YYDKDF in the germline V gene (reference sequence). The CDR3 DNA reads TGTGCCACCAGCACTAGGGGAGGGCCCTACGAGCAGTACTTC. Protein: CATSTRGGPYEQYF.

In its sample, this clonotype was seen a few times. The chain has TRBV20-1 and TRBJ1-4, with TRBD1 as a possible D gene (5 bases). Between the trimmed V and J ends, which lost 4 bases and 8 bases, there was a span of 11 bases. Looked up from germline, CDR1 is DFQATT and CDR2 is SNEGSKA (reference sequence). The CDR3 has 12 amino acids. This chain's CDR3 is CSAKSGVEKLFF. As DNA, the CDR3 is TGCAGTGCTAAATCGGGGGTAGAAAAACTGTTTTTT.

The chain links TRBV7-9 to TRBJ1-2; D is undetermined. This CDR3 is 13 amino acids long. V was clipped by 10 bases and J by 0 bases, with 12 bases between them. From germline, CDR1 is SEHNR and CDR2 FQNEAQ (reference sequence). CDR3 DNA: TGTGCCATAGAACAGAGGACTAACTATGGCTACACCTTC. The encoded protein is CAIEQRTNYGYTF.

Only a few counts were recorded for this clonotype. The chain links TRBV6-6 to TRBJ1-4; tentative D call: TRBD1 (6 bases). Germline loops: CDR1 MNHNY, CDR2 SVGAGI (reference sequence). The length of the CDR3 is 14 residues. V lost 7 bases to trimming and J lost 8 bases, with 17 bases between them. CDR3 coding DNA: TGTGCCAGCACTCCTACAGCCACAGGGGAAAAACTGTTTTTT. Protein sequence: CASTPTATGEKLFF.

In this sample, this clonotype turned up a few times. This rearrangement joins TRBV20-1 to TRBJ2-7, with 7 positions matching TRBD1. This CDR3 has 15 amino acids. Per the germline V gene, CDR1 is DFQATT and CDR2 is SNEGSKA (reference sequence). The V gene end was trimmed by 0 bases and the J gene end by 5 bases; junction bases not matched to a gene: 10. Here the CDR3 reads CSARERRGPKNEQYF. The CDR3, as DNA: TGCAGTGCTAGAGAGAGAAGGGGGCCAAAAAACGAGCAGTACTTC.

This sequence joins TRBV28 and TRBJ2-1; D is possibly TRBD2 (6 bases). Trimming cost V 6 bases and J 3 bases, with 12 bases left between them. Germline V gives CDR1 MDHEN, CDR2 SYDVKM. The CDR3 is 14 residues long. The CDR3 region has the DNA TGTGCCAGCAGCAATAGCGGAGTCTACAATGAGCAGTTCTTC. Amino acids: CASSNSGVYNEQFF. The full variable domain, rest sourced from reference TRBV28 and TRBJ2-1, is DVKVTQSSRYLVKRTGEKVFLECVQDMDHENMFWYRQDPGLGLRLIYFSYDVKMKEKGDIPEGYSVSREKKERFSLILESASTNQTSMYLCASSNSGVYNEQFFGPGTRLTVL.

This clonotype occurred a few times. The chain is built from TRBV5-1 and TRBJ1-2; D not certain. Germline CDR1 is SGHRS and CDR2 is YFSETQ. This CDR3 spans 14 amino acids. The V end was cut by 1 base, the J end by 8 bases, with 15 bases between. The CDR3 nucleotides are TGCGCCAGCAGCTTGCAAGGCCAGAGAGGAGGCTACACCTTC. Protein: CASSLQGQRGGYTF.

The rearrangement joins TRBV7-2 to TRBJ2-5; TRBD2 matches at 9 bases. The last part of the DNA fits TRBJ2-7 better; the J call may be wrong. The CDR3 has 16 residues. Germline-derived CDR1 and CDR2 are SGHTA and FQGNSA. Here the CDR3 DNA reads TGTGCCAGCAGCCCCTCGGGGGGGCGGGGGGGCAACGAGCAGTACTTC. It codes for CASSPSGGRGGNEQYF.

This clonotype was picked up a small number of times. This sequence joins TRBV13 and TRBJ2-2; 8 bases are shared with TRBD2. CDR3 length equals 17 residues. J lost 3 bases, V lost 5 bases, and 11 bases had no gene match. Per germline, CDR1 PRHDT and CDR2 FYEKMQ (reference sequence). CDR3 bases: TGTGCCAGCAGCCTTCTCCTGCGGGAGGACTACACCGGGGAGCTGTTTTTT. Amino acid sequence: CASSLLLREDYTGELFF.

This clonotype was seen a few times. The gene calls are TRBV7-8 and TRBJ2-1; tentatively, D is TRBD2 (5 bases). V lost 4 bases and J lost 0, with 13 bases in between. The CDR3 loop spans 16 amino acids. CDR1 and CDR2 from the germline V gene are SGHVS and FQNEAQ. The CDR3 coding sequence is TGTGCCAGCAGCTCCCTCCGGGGAAACTCCTACAATGAGCAGTTCTTC. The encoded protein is CASSSLRGNSYNEQFF.

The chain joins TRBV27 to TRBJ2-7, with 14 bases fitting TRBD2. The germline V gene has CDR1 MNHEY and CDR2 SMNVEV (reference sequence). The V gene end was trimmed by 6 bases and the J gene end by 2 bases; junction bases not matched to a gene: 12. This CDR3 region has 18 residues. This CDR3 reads CASRPGLAGAPGAYEQYF. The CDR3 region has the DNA TGTGCCAGCAGGCCGGGACTAGCGGGAGCCCCAGGGGCCTACGAGCAGTACTTC.

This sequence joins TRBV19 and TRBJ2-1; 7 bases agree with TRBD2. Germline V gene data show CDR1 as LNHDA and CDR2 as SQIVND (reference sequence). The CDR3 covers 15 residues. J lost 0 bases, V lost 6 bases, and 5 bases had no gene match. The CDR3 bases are TGTGCCAGTAGACAAGCGGGGACCTCCTACAATGAGCAGTTCTTC. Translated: CASRQAGTSYNEQFF.

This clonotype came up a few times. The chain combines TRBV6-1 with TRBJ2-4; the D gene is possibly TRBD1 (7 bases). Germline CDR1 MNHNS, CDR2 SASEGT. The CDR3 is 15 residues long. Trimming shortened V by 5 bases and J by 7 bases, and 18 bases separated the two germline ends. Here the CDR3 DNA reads TGTGCCAGCAGTCCCTATTGGGCAGGGGGGAACATTCAGTACTTC. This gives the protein CASSPYWAGGNIQYF.